Following are 15 T cell receptor beta chains from one sample sequenced in a study of blood T cell repertoires in COVID-19. Produced via immunoSEQ multiplex PCR; TCRdb's table is partial and in-frame only. The sample records approximately 230,000 clones, roughly 80% being singletons. The sequencing sample was made of peripheral blood. Every receptor here comes from a woman older than 75 with active or convalescent COVID-19.

V gene TRBV4-1 combines with J gene TRBJ2-1; TRBD1 is a possible D gene (6 bases). The V gene's germline CDR1 is MGHRA and CDR2 YSYEKL. V gave up 1 base and J gave up 3 bases, with 7 bases separating them. The CDR3 has 14 residues. The DNA for the CDR3 is TGCGCCAGCAGCCAAGTGGACAGCTACAATGAGCAGTTCTTC. Translation: CASSQVDSYNEQFF.

The chain joins TRBV18 to TRBJ1-1; D possibly corresponds to TRBD1 (5 bases). The CDR3 has 15 residues. Germline CDR1 and CDR2: KGHSH and LQKENI. V lost 0 bases to trimming and J lost 5 bases, with 13 bases between them. Here the CDR3 DNA reads TGTGCCAGCTCACCACCAAATGGCAGGGTAACTGAAGCTTTCTTT. Its translation: CASSPPNGRVTEAFF.

Only one count was recorded for this clone. Relative to the germline gene, one junction end is altered; a read error may explain this. V gene TRBV5-1 combines with J gene TRBJ1-1; D is possibly TRBD1 (6 bases). The germline CDR1 and CDR2 sequences are SGHRS and YFSETQ. The CDR3 is 13 residues long. The CDR3 bases are TGCGCCAGCAGCTTGGCCGTGGACAGCCTCCTCCGCTTT. Residues: CASSLAVDSLLRF. Variable domain in full (rest from reference TRBV5-1 and TRBJ1-1): KAGVTQTPRYLIKTRGQQVTLSCSPISGHRSVSWYQQTPGQGLQFLFEYFSETQRNKGNFPGRFSGRQFSNSRSEMNVSTLELGDSALYLCASSLAVDSLLRFGQGTRLTVV.

The chain is built from TRBV7-9 and TRBJ1-6, with unresolved D. The ends were cut back, 0 bases at V and 0 bases at J, with 9 bases in the middle. Germline CDR1 reads SEHNR; CDR2 reads FQNEAQ (reference sequence). The CDR3 runs 17 residues. DNA of the CDR3: TGTGCCAGCAGCTTAGCTCGGGTTACCTCCTATAATTCACCCCTCCACTTT. It yields the protein CASSLARVTSYNSPLHF.

The chain recombines TRBV5-5 with TRBJ2-2; 8 bases agree with TRBD2. Germline CDR1 SGHKS, CDR2 YYEKEE (reference sequence). The V and J ends lost 3 bases and 0 bases, in that order; junction bases with no gene match: 7. This CDR3 region has 17 residues. CDR3 nucleotides: TGTGCCAGCAGCTCGGGGGGGCTAGCGGCGAACACCGGGGAGCTGTTTTTT. Translating gives CASSSGGLAANTGELFF.

The chain is built from TRBV18 and TRBJ1-6, with D perhaps TRBD1 (5 bases). This CDR3 has 19 residues. With 4 bases removed from V and 5 bases from J, the gap between germline ends came to 24 bases. Germline CDR1 and CDR2: KGHSH and LQKENI. This chain's CDR3 is CASSLPTDSGRFNNSPLHF. The CDR3 DNA reads TGTGCCAGCTCACTCCCGACAGACAGTGGACGGTTTAATAATTCACCCCTCCACTTT.

The rearrangement links TRBV6-5 to TRBJ2-5; D not certain. The CDR3 spans 15 residues. Trimming pared 6 bases from V and 2 bases from J, leaving 16 bases between. CDR1 and CDR2 (germline): MNHEY, SVGAGI. CDR3: CASSSQENIQETQYF. The CDR3, as DNA: TGTGCCAGCAGCTCTCAGGAAAATATTCAAGAGACCCAGTACTTC.

The chain couples TRBV11-2 to TRBJ2-7, with 7 nucleotides matching TRBD1. V was clipped by 2 bases and J by 2 bases; unmatched bases: 3. The CDR3 runs 14 residues. Germline-derived CDR1 and CDR2 are SGHAT and FQNNGV. The CDR3 nucleotides are TGTGCCAGCAGCTTATGGACAGGCCCCTACGAGCAGTACTTC. Translated: CASSLWTGPYEQYF.

This clone was seen more than once but under ten times. Written as DNA, the CDR3 is TGTGCCTGGAGTCCCGGTGTTAACACTGAAGCTTTCTTT. This encodes CAWSPGVNTEAFF. The chain carries TRBV30 and TRBJ1-1, with D hard to call. This CDR3 is built from 13 residues. V was shortened by 2 bases and J by 2 bases, with 9 bases between the two germline ends. CDR1 GTSNPN and CDR2 SVGIG come from the germline V gene (reference sequence).

This clone has more than one count but fewer than ten. This chain uses TRBV4-1 with TRBJ1-4; perhaps TRBD1 as D (6 bases). This CDR3 is 13 amino acids long. The V end was cut by 6 bases, the J end by 3 bases, with 8 bases between. The germline V gene has CDR1 MGHRA and CDR2 YSYEKL. This CDR3 is CASRQGPNEKLFF. CDR3 bases: TGCGCCAGCAGACAGGGACCTAATGAAAAACTGTTTTTT.

The chain has TRBV3-1 (or the pseudogene TRBV3-2) and TRBJ2-1, with D possibly matching TRBD1 (5 bases). V gave up 1 base and J gave up 0 bases, with 13 bases separating them. Per the germline V gene, CDR1 is LGHDT and CDR2 is YNNKEL (reference sequence). CDR3 length equals 17 residues. As DNA, the CDR3 is TGTGCCAGCAGCCAAGGCCAGGGCCCTAGCTCCTACAATGAGCAGTTCTTC. Protein: CASSQGQGPSSYNEQFF.

This clone was seen only once. The chain carries TRBV6-5 and TRBJ1-1, with unresolved D. The CDR3 has 15 amino acids. V was trimmed by 5 bases and J by 1 base, leaving 14 bases between them. CDR1 and CDR2 (germline): MNHEY, SVGAGI. The CDR3 region is CASSPQVNQNTEAFF. CDR3 DNA: TGTGCCAGCAGTCCCCAGGTCAACCAGAACACTGAAGCTTTCTTT.

This clone was detected once. The chain links TRBV30 to TRBJ2-1; 10 nucleotides line up with TRBD1. Germline V gives CDR1 GTSNPN, CDR2 SVGIG (reference sequence). The CDR3 extends over 16 amino acids. V was pared by 2 bases and J by 5 bases, with 9 bases of the junction left unmatched. CDR3 residues: CAWSKRDRGRHNEQFF. CDR3 nucleotide sequence: TGTGCCTGGAGTAAACGGGACAGGGGTAGGCACAATGAGCAGTTCTTC.

The genes are TRBV18 and TRBJ1-5, with D hard to call. Germline V CDR1 and CDR2: KGHSH, LQKENI. V lost 5 bases and J lost 0, with 11 bases in between. This CDR3 comprises 15 residues. The CDR3 protein is CASSEDGISNQPQHF. DNA for the CDR3: TGTGCCAGCTCAGAGGACGGGATTAGCAATCAGCCCCAGCATTTT.

This chain joins TRBV19 and TRBJ1-2, with TRBD1 matching over 7 bases. The length of the CDR3 is 15 residues. J was trimmed by 3 bases and V by 3 bases; bases with no gene match: 7. Germline V gene sequence: CDR1 LNHDA, CDR2 SQIVND (reference sequence). The CDR3 is CASSIGGQFHYGYTF. CDR3 bases: TGTGCCAGTAGTATTGGGGGACAGTTCCACTATGGCTACACCTTC.